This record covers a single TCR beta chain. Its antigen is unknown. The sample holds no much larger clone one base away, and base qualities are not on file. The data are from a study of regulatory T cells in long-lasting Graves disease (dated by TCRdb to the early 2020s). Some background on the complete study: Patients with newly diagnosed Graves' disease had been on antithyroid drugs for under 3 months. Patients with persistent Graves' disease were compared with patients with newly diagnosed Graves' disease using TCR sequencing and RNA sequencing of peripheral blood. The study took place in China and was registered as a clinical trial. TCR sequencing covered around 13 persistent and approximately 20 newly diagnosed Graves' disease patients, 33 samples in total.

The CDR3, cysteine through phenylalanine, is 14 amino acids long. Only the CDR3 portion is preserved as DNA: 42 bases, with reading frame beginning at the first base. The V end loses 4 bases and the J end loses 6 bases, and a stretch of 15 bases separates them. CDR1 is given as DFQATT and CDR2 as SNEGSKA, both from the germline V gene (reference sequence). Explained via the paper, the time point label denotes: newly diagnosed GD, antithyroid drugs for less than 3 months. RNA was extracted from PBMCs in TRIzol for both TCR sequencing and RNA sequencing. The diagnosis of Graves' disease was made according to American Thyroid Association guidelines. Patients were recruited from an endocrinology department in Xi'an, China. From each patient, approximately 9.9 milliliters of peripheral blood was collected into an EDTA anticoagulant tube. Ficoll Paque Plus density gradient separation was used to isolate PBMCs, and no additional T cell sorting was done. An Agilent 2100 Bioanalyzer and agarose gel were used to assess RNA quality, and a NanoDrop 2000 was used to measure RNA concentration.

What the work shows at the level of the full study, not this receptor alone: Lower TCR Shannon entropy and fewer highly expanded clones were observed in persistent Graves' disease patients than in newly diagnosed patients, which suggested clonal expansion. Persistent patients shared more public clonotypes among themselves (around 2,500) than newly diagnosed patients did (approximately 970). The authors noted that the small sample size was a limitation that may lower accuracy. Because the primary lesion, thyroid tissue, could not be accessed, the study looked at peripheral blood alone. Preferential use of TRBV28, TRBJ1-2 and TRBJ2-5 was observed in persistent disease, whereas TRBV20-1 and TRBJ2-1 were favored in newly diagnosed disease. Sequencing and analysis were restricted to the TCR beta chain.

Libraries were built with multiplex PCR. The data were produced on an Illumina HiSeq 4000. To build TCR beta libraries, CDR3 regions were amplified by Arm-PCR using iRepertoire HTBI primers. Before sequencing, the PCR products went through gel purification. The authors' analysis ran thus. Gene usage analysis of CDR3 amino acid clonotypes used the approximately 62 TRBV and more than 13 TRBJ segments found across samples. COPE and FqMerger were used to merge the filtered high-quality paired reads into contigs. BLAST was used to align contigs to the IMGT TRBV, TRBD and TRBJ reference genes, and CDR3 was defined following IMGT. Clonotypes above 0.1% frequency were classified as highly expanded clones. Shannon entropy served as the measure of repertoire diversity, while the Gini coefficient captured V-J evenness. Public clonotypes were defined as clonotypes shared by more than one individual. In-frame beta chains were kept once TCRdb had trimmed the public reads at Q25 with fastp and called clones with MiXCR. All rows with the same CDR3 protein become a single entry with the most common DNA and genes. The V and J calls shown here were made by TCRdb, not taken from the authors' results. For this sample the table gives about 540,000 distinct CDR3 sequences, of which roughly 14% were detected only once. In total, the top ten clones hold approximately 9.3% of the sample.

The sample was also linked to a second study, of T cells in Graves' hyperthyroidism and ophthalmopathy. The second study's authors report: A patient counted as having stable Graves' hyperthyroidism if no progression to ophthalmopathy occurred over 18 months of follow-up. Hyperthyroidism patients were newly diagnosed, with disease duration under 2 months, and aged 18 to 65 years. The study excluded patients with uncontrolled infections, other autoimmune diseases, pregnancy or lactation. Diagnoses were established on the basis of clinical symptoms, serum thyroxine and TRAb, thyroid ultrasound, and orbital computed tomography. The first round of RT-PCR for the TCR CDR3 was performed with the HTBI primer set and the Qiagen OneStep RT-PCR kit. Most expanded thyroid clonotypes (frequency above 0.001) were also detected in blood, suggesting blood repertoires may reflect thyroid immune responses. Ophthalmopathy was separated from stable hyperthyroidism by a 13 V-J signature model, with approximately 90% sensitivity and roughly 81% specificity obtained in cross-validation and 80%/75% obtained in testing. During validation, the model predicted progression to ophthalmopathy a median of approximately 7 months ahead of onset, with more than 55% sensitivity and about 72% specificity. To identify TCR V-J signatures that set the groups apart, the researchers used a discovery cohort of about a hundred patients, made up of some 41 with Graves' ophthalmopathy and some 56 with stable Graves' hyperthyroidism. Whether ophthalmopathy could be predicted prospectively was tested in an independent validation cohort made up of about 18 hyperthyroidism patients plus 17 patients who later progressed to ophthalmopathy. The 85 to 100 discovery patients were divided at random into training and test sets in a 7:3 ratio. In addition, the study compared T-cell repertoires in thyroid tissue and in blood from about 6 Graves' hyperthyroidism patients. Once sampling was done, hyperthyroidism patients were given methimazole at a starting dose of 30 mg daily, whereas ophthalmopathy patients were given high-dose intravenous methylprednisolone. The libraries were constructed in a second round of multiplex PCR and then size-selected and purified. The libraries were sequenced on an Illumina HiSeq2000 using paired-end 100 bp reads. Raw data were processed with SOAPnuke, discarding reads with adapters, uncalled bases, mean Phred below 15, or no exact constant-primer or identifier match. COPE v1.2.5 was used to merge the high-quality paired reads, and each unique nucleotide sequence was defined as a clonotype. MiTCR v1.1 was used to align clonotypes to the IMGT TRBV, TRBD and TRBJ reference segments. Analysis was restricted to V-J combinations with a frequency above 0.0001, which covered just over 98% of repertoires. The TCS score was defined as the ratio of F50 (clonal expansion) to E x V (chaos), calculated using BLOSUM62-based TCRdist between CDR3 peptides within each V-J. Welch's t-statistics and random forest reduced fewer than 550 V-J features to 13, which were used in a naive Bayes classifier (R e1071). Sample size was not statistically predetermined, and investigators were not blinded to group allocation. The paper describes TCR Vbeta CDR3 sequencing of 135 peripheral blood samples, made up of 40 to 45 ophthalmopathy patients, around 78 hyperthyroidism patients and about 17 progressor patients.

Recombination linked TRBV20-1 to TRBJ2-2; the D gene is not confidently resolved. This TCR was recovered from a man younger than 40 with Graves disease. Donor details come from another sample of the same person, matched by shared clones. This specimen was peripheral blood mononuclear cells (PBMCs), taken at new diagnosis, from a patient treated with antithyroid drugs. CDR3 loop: CSATQTSSAGELFF. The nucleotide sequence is TGCAGTGCTACTCAAACTTCTTCGGCCGGGGAGCTGTTTTTT.